Following are 27 T cell receptor beta chains from one sample sequenced in a study of cytomegalovirus exposure and HLA in healthy donors. Primers included in the PCR were 60 Vbeta and 13 Jbeta primers. TCRdb's table, derived via immunoSEQ multiplex PCR, lists solely in-frame clones and lacks some. This sample yields just over 150,000 clones, of which approximately 76% are seen a single time; approximately 2% belongs to the top ten. The sample consisted of PBMCs. The receptors here all came from a female donor in good health and CMV-seronegative.

The sample holds a few counts of this clone. The gene calls are TRBV19 and TRBJ2-7; D is perhaps TRBD1 (5 bases). Per germline, CDR1 LNHDA and CDR2 SQIVND (reference sequence). The CDR3 has 13 amino acids. V was shortened by 11 bases and J by 0 bases, with 14 bases between the two germline ends. CDR3 protein: CAWSQQDSYEQYF. DNA for the CDR3: TGTGCCTGGAGCCAACAGGACTCCTACGAGCAGTACTTC.

The chain recombines TRBV5-5 with TRBJ2-2; D possibly corresponds to TRBD2 (6 bases). Trimming removed 0 bases at V and 0 bases at J, with 6 bases between. CDR3 size: 15 residues. Germline V gene sequence: CDR1 SGHKS, CDR2 YYEKEE (reference sequence). In DNA, the CDR3 is TGTGCCAGCAGCTTGGGGGGGGCGAACACCGGGGAGCTGTTTTTT. Protein product: CASSLGGANTGELFF.

This clone appeared a few times. The CDR3 is CASSWTVGWMNTEAFF. CDR3 coding DNA: TGTGCCAGCAGCTGGACTGTGGGCTGGATGAACACTGAAGCTTTCTTT. V and J are TRBV5-6 and TRBJ1-1; D not certain. With 3 bases removed from V and 0 bases from J, the gap between germline ends came to 15 bases. CDR1 and CDR2 from the germline V gene are SGHDT and YYEEEE. The CDR3 consists of 16 residues. The full variable domain, its missing parts supplied by reference TRBV5-6 and TRBJ1-1, is DAGVTQSPTHLIKTRGQQVTLRCSPKSGHDTVSWYQQALGQGPQFIFQYYEEEERQRGNFPDRFSGHQFPNYSSELNVNALLLGDSALYLCASSWTVGWMNTEAFFGQGTRLTVV.

This clone occurred a few times. The chain employs TRBV6-5 and TRBJ1-1; 7 bases align to TRBD1. J gave up 3 bases and V 2 bases, and 3 bases lay outside the gene matches. From germline, CDR1 is MNHEY and CDR2 SVGAGI. The CDR3 extends over 14 amino acids. DNA for the CDR3: TGTGCCAGCAGTTACGGGACAGAGGACACTGAAGCTTTCTTT. It specifies CASSYGTEDTEAFF.

This chain joins TRBV19 and TRBJ2-3; unclear D gene. The germline gives CDR1 LNHDA, CDR2 SQIVND (reference sequence). V lost 7 bases and J lost 0, with 11 bases in between. The CDR3 has 14 amino acids. Here the CDR3 reads CASTRTGSTDTQYF. The CDR3 nucleotides read TGTGCCAGTACCCGCACCGGTAGCACAGATACGCAGTATTTT.

This rearrangement joins TRBV30 to TRBJ1-2, with no clear D. This CDR3 comprises 14 residues. Germline V gene lookup returns CDR1 GTSNPN and CDR2 SVGIG (reference sequence). V shed 1 base and J shed 4 bases, with 13 bases lying between them. CDR3 nucleotide sequence: TGTGCCTGGAGTGCCGGCCTCGGGGTCTATGGCTACACCTTC. This gives the protein CAWSAGLGVYGYTF. Based on the CDR3 plus reference TRBV30 and TRBJ1-2, the full variable domain is SQTIHQWPATLVQPVGSPLSLECTVEGTSNPNLYWYRQAAGRGLQLLFYSVGIGQISSEVPQNLSASRPQDRQFILSSKKLLLSDSGFYLCAWSAGLGVYGYTFGSGTRLTVV.

This sequence joins TRBV27 and TRBJ1-1; no clear D. Germline V lookup: CDR1 MNHEY, CDR2 SMNVEV (reference sequence). Trimming removed 6 bases from V and 1 base from J, with 9 bases in between. CDR3 length equals 13 residues. CDR3 coding DNA: TGTGCCAGCAGACAAACGGGGAACACTGAAGCTTTCTTT. The encoded protein is CASRQTGNTEAFF.

V gene TRBV10-3 combines with J gene TRBJ1-1; D is perhaps TRBD1 (6 bases). Germline CDR1 is ENHRY and CDR2 is SYGVKD. V lost 8 bases and J lost 0, with 19 bases in between. This CDR3 region has 16 residues. DNA for the CDR3: TGTGCCATCTCCGACGCAATGGACAGTATGAACACTGAAGCTTTCTTT. Amino acids: CAISDAMDSMNTEAFF.

The rearrangement links TRBV5-1 to TRBJ1-1; D may be TRBD1 (5 bases). The CDR3 consists of 13 residues. V was trimmed by 4 bases and J by 7 bases, leaving 14 bases between them. Looked up from germline, CDR1 is SGHRS and CDR2 is YFSETQ. CDR3 residues: CASSIDWRGEAFF. The CDR3 DNA sequence: TGCGCCAGCAGCATAGACTGGAGGGGTGAAGCTTTCTTT.

V usage is TRBV5-6 and J usage is TRBJ1-1, with D hard to call. The CDR3 sequence is 12 residues long. Germline CDR1 SGHDT, CDR2 YYEEEE. V was trimmed by 1 base and J by 4 bases, leaving 5 bases between them. The CDR3 DNA is TGTGCCAGCAGCTTGTACGGCACTGAAGCTTTCTTT. Translating it yields CASSLYGTEAFF. The full variable domain, rest sourced from reference TRBV5-6 and TRBJ1-1, is DAGVTQSPTHLIKTRGQQVTLRCSPKSGHDTVSWYQQALGQGPQFIFQYYEEEERQRGNFPDRFSGHQFPNYSSELNVNALLLGDSALYLCASSLYGTEAFFGQGTRLTVV.

The gene calls are TRBV30 and TRBJ1-1; 11 bases are a match to TRBD1. V shed 4 bases, J shed 4 bases, and the junction held 11 bases outside the gene matches. Germline V lookup: CDR1 GTSNPN, CDR2 SVGIG (reference sequence). This CDR3 region has 16 residues. In nucleotides, the CDR3 is TGTGCCTGGACGAATCCCCGGGACAGGGGGTTCACTGAAGCTTTCTTT. Protein: CAWTNPRDRGFTEAFF.

The chain couples TRBV5-4 to TRBJ2-7; D is perhaps TRBD2 (5 bases). From germline, CDR1 is SGHNT and CDR2 YYREEE (reference sequence). V was clipped by 4 bases and J by 3 bases, with 23 bases between them. The CDR3 contains 17 residues. The CDR3 DNA follows: TGTGCCAGCAGCCCTAGTCCCGGTTCCGAGCGGATCTACGAGCAGTACTTC. This encodes CASSPSPGSERIYEQYF.

J is TRBJ2-7 and V is TRBV5-1, with a possible D match to TRBD2 (6 bases). CDR1 is SGHRS and CDR2 is YFSETQ in the germline V gene. Trimming took off 4 bases at V and 7 bases at J, with 15 bases between the two ends. This CDR3 is 13 amino acids long. The CDR3 protein is CASSPGGRLEQYF. Here the CDR3 DNA reads TGCGCCAGCAGCCCCGGGGGACGTCTGGAGCAGTACTTC. The entire variable domain, with the rest obtained from reference TRBV5-1 and TRBJ2-7, is as follows: KAGVTQTPRYLIKTRGQQVTLSCSPISGHRSVSWYQQTPGQGLQFLFEYFSETQRNKGNFPGRFSGRQFSNSRSEMNVSTLELGDSALYLCASSPGGRLEQYFGPGTRLTVT.

The chain combines TRBV9 with TRBJ2-6, with 10 bases lining up with TRBD1. Unmatched junction bases numbered 4, after V lost 4 bases and J lost 0 bases. The CDR3 is 17 residues long. The germline CDR1 and CDR2 sequences are SGDLS and YYNGEE. CDR3 nucleotides: TGTGCCAGCAGCTTGGGACAGGGGAACTCTGGGGCCAACGTCCTGACTTTC. Protein product: CASSLGQGNSGANVLTF.

The chain has TRBV2 and TRBJ1-2; D not certain. The CDR3 totals 13 residues. Trimming took off 4 bases at V and 2 bases at J, with 8 bases between the two ends. CDR1 is SNHLY, CDR2 FYNNEI, per germline. The CDR3 protein is CASSGYSNYGYTF. CDR3 DNA sequence: TGTGCCAGCAGTGGGTACAGCAACTATGGCTACACCTTC. The variable domain in full, with the rest retrieved from reference TRBV2 and TRBJ1-2, is EPEVTQTPSHQVTQMGQEVILRCVPISNHLYFYWYRQILGQKVEFLVSFYNNEISEKSEIFDDQFSVERPDGSNFTLKIRSTKLEDSAMYFCASSGYSNYGYTFGSGTRLTVV.

The rearrangement uses TRBV5-4 and TRBJ1-2; D might be TRBD1 (6 bases). This CDR3 is 14 amino acids long. CDR1 and CDR2 (germline): SGHNT, YYREEE (reference sequence). Trimming took off 4 bases at V and 5 bases at J, with 15 bases between the two ends. CDR3 sequence reads: CASSAPQGGYGYTF. CDR3 bases: TGTGCCAGCAGCGCCCCACAGGGCGGGTATGGCTACACCTTC.

This chain links TRBV19 with TRBJ2-5, with 7 bases aligning to TRBD1. With V trimmed by 3 bases and J by 6 bases, 10 bases remained unmatched. This CDR3 region has 15 residues. From germline, CDR1 is LNHDA and CDR2 SQIVND (reference sequence). CDR3 sequence: CASSIGGRGTQTQYF. The CDR3, as DNA: TGTGCCAGTAGTATTGGAGGCAGGGGGACGCAGACCCAGTACTTC.

J is TRBJ2-3 and V is TRBV7-3; TRBD2 aligns across 8 bases. V shed 1 base and J 0 bases; nucleotides not matched to a gene: 3. Germline V lookup: CDR1 SGHTA, CDR2 FQGTGA. The CDR3 is made up of 16 amino acids. The CDR3 reads CASSLMGTRSTDTQYF. For the CDR3, the DNA is TGTGCCAGCAGCTTAATGGGGACTAGGAGCACAGATACGCAGTATTTT.

The chain is built from TRBV5-1 and TRBJ2-2; TRBD1 aligns across 9 bases. Germline V gene data show CDR1 as SGHRS and CDR2 as YFSETQ. V lost 4 bases and J lost 3; bases outside the gene matches: 4. The length of the CDR3 is 15 residues. The DNA of the CDR3 is TGCGCCAGCAGCACCCGGACAGGGGACACCGGGGAGCTGTTTTTT. This translates into CASSTRTGDTGELFF.

This clone was recorded many times. V is TRBV7-2 and J is TRBJ2-7, with D maybe TRBD1 (5 bases). In germline, CDR1 is SGHTA, CDR2 FQGNSA. Trimming took 5 bases from V and 3 from J, leaving 17 bases between them. CDR3 size: 15 residues. The DNA of the CDR3 is TGTGCCAGCAGCCCAGGGTTTTCCAACCACTACGAGCAGTACTTC. Translating it yields CASSPGFSNHYEQYF.

The V and J genes are TRBV19 and TRBJ1-1, with D tentatively TRBD1 (5 bases). V lost 5 bases and J 5 bases, leaving 9 bases between the germline ends. CDR3 size: 12 residues. The germline CDR1 and CDR2 sequences are LNHDA and SQIVND (reference sequence). The CDR3 protein is CASSWRGTEAFF. Here the CDR3 DNA reads TGTGCCAGTAGTTGGAGGGGTACTGAAGCTTTCTTT. The full variable domain, completed using reference TRBV19 and TRBJ1-1, is DGGITQSPKYLFRKEGQNVTLSCEQNLNHDAMYWYRQDPGQGLRLIYYSQIVNDFQKGDIAEGYSVSREKKESFPLTVTSAQKNPTAFYLCASSWRGTEAFFGQGTRLTVV.

The chain links TRBV7-9 to TRBJ1-1; D is perhaps TRBD1 (5 bases). Germline V CDR1 and CDR2: SEHNR, FQNEAQ (reference sequence). V was clipped by 5 bases and J by 5 bases, with 18 bases between them. This CDR3 is built from 15 residues. Here the CDR3 DNA reads TGTGCCAGCAGCCCCCCGGGCAGGGTGCGGACTGAAGCTTTCTTT. This gives the protein CASSPPGRVRTEAFF.

This chain uses TRBV27 with TRBJ1-2; 8 nucleotides align to TRBD1. In germline, CDR1 is MNHEY, CDR2 SMNVEV (reference sequence). The V gene end was trimmed by 5 bases and the J gene end by 8 bases; junction bases not matched to a gene: 4. The CDR3 runs 12 residues. The CDR3 DNA is TGTGCCAGCAGTAGTGGGACAGGAGGCTACACCTTC. This gives the protein CASSSGTGGYTF.

J is TRBJ1-5 and V is TRBV6-1; D gene uncertain. The CDR3 is made up of 14 amino acids. V was clipped by 7 bases and J by 0 bases, with 10 bases between them. CDR1 and CDR2 from the germline V gene are MNHNS and SASEGT. The CDR3 DNA follows: TGTGCCAGCACCACCGGAGATAGCAATCAGCCCCAGCATTTT. Its translation: CASTTGDSNQPQHF.

This clone was recorded only once. The rearrangement joins TRBV6-1 to TRBJ1-6, with TRBD1 identical over 9 bases. CDR3 length: 14 amino acids. Trimming cost V 6 bases and J 7 bases; bases outside gene matches: 4. Germline loops: CDR1 MNHNS, CDR2 SASEGT. Written as DNA, the CDR3 is TGTGCCAGCAGCACCGGGACAGGGAATTCACCCCTCCACTTT. It translates to CASSTGTGNSPLHF.

The chain links TRBV2 to TRBJ1-4, with 7 bases lining up with TRBD1. Trimming took 3 bases from V and 5 from J; bases not matched to a gene: 6. There are 15 residues in the CDR3. CDR1 and CDR2 from the germline V gene are SNHLY and FYNNEI. The chain's CDR3 is CASSDGGTANEKLFF. The CDR3 region has the DNA TGTGCCAGCAGTGATGGGGGGACAGCAAATGAAAAACTGTTTTTT.

V gene TRBV7-6 combines with J gene TRBJ2-1, with 9 nucleotides matching TRBD2. The CDR3 spans 15 residues. J lost 5 bases, V lost 2 bases, and 4 bases had no gene match. Germline lookup yields CDR1 SGHVS and CDR2 FNYEAQ. The CDR3 DNA reads as TGTGCCAGCAGCTTAAGTAGCGGGGGTAACAATGAGCAGTTCTTC. Its protein is CASSLSSGGNNEQFF.